A selection of T cell receptor beta chains follows, all from one sample in a study of blood T cell repertoires in COVID-19. Generated by immunoSEQ multiplex PCR, the TCRdb table keeps only in-frame clones and is missing some. The repertoire holds under 45,000 clones, 87% seen once, with 23% in the top ten. The source material was peripheral blood. The source is an elderly woman in a cohort sampled during active or convalescent COVID-19. Each CDR3 is given with its conserved first and last residue. The order of the fields is clone size, V gene, D gene, J gene, CDR3 DNA, CDR3 protein. D genes are given only for firm matches. For some rows the clone size is stated as once, few or many, or as a class when expanded; others skip it.

clone_size: -
v_call: TRBV7-9
d_call: TRBD1
j_call: TRBJ2-1
cdr3_nt: TGTGCCAGCAGCGACCCCGGGACAGCCTACAATGAGCAGTTCTTC
cdr3_aa: CASSDPGTAYNEQFF

clone_size: -
v_call: TRBV5-1
d_call: TRBD2
j_call: TRBJ2-5
cdr3_nt: TGCGCCAGCGGGACTAACCCGGGGGTAGAGACCCAGTACTTC
cdr3_aa: CASGTNPGVETQYF

clone_size: -
v_call: TRBV5-1
d_call: TRBD2
j_call: TRBJ2-5
cdr3_nt: TGCGCCAGCAGCTTGCAGGGACTAGCGGGAGCGGGGGAGACCCAGTACTTC
cdr3_aa: CASSLQGLAGAGETQYF

clone_size: -
v_call: TRBV5-4
d_call: TRBD1
j_call: TRBJ1-2
cdr3_nt: TGTGCCAGCAGCCCCGGACAGGGGGGTGTGGGCTACACCTTC
cdr3_aa: CASSPGQGGVGYTF

clone_size: -
v_call: TRBV30
d_call: TRBD1
j_call: TRBJ1-4
cdr3_nt: TGTGCCTGGAACCAACAGGGGGCGGGTGAAAAACTGTTTTTT
cdr3_aa: CAWNQQGAGEKLFF

clone_size: -
v_call: TRBV6-1
d_call: TRBD1
j_call: TRBJ2-7
cdr3_nt: TGTGCCAGCAGTGCCTCCATGGGACAGAGCCACTCCTACGAGCAGTACTTC
cdr3_aa: CASSASMGQSHSYEQYF

clone_size: -
v_call: TRBV12-3/TRBV12-4
d_call: -
j_call: TRBJ1-2
cdr3_nt: TGTGCCAGCAGTTTCCGCAGGGCCTATGGCTACACCTTC
cdr3_aa: CASSFRRAYGYTF

clone_size: -
v_call: TRBV4-3
d_call: TRBD1
j_call: TRBJ2-7
cdr3_nt: TGCGCCAGCAGCCAAGTGACAGGGGGCATTTACGAGCAGTACTTC
cdr3_aa: CASSQVTGGIYEQYF

clone_size: once
v_call: TRBV4-1
d_call: -
j_call: TRBJ2-7
cdr3_nt: TGCGCCAGCAGCCAAGAACGTAGCTACGAGCAGTACTTC
cdr3_aa: CASSQERSYEQYF

clone_size: -
v_call: TRBV5-1
d_call: TRBD2
j_call: TRBJ2-1
cdr3_nt: TGCGCCAGCAGCTTGGATCTACTAGCGGGATCCTACAATGAGCAGTTCTTC
cdr3_aa: CASSLDLLAGSYNEQFF

clone_size: -
v_call: TRBV5-4
d_call: TRBD2
j_call: TRBJ2-3
cdr3_nt: TGTGCCAGCAGCTTGGGGACTAGCGGGAGGGGAGATACGCAGTATTTT
cdr3_aa: CASSLGTSGRGDTQYF

clone_size: -
v_call: TRBV7-2
d_call: TRBD1
j_call: TRBJ1-1
cdr3_nt: TGTGCCAGCAGCTTGGACAGGGAGAATGAAGCTTTCTTT
cdr3_aa: CASSLDRENEAFF

clone_size: once
v_call: TRBV9
d_call: -
j_call: TRBJ2-2
cdr3_nt: TGTGCCAGCAGCGTAGGTAGAACCCCCACCGGGGAGCTGTTTTTT
cdr3_aa: CASSVGRTPTGELFF

clone_size: once
v_call: TRBV27
d_call: -
j_call: TRBJ1-1
cdr3_nt: TGTGCCAGCAGTTCCGGGGAAGCTTTCTTT
cdr3_aa: CASSSGEAFF

clone_size: -
v_call: TRBV6-4
d_call: -
j_call: TRBJ1-4
cdr3_nt: TGTGCCAGCAGTGACTTCGGTCGGATCTACAGGGAAAATGAAAAACTGTTTTTT
cdr3_aa: CASSDFGRIYRENEKLFF

clone_size: -
v_call: TRBV3-1/TRBV3-2
d_call: -
j_call: TRBJ2-1
cdr3_nt: TGTGCCAGCAGCCCCCCTTTCTCCTTCCCGGGGCCGGCCAGGGGTAAGGTCAATGAGCAGTTCTTC
cdr3_aa: CASSPPFSFPGPARGKVNEQFF

clone_size: -
v_call: TRBV29-1
d_call: -
j_call: TRBJ1-2
cdr3_nt: TGCAGCGTTGAAGAAGTTAGGGCGGGAGGCTACACCTTC
cdr3_aa: CSVEEVRAGGYTF

clone_size: -
v_call: TRBV21-1
d_call: -
j_call: TRBJ2-3
cdr3_nt: TGTGCCAGCAGCAAAATGGCGGGAGGGCCGTCGACCCCTAGCACAGATACGCAGTATTTT
cdr3_aa: CASSKMAGGPSTPSTDTQYF

clone_size: -
v_call: TRBV7-9
d_call: -
j_call: TRBJ1-1
cdr3_nt: TGTGCCAGCAGCCCGCGGGGTAATACTGAAGCTTTCTTT
cdr3_aa: CASSPRGNTEAFF

clone_size: -
v_call: TRBV5-5
d_call: -
j_call: TRBJ1-2
cdr3_nt: TGTGCCAGCAGCTTGAGTATGGGCGGCTACACCTTC
cdr3_aa: CASSLSMGGYTF

clone_size: -
v_call: TRBV11-3
d_call: TRBD2
j_call: TRBJ2-7
cdr3_nt: TGTGCCAGCAGCACCACAACTAGCGGGAGTTACGAGCAGTACTTC
cdr3_aa: CASSTTTSGSYEQYF

clone_size: few
v_call: TRBV5-6
d_call: -
j_call: TRBJ1-4
cdr3_nt: TGTGCCAGCAGCGCGAGACAGCTTACTACTGAAAAACTGTTTTTT
cdr3_aa: CASSARQLTTEKLFF

clone_size: -
v_call: TRBV10-2
d_call: TRBD1
j_call: TRBJ1-5
cdr3_nt: TGCGCCAGCAGAAAAGCCGGGACAGGGGGGGGTCAGCCCCAGCATTTT
cdr3_aa: CASRKAGTGGGQPQHF

clone_size: -
v_call: TRBV9
d_call: TRBD1
j_call: TRBJ2-3
cdr3_nt: TGTGCCAGCAGCGACGACAGGGCGACAGATACGCAGTATTTT
cdr3_aa: CASSDDRATDTQYF

clone_size: -
v_call: TRBV7-9
d_call: -
j_call: TRBJ1-2
cdr3_nt: TGTGCCAGCAGCCACACGTCTAACTATGGCTACACCTTC
cdr3_aa: CASSHTSNYGYTF

clone_size: -
v_call: TRBV19
d_call: -
j_call: TRBJ2-7
cdr3_nt: TGTGCCAGTAGTCCCGAATTGACAGATTCCTACGAGCAGTACTTC
cdr3_aa: CASSPELTDSYEQYF

clone_size: -
v_call: TRBV30
d_call: -
j_call: TRBJ1-1
cdr3_nt: TGTGCCTGGAACAGGGTAGGCACTGAAGCTTTCTTT
cdr3_aa: CAWNRVGTEAFF